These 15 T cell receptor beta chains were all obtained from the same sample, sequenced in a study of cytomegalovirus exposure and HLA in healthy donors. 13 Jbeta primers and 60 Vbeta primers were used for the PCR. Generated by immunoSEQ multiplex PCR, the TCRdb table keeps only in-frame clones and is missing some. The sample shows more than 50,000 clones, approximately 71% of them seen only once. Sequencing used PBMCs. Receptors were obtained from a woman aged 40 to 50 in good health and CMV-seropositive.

CDR3 loop: CASSVAGNQPQHF. The CDR3 nucleotides read TGTGCCAGCAGCGTAGCAGGCAATCAGCCCCAGCATTTT. J is TRBJ1-5 and V is TRBV9; D call uncertain. V shed 0 bases and J shed 2 bases, with 3 bases lying between them. CDR1 and CDR2 from the germline V gene are SGDLS and YYNGEE. The CDR3 spans 13 residues. Full variable domain (remainder filled in from reference TRBV9 and TRBJ1-5): DSGVTQTPKHLITATGQRVTLRCSPRSGDLSVYWYQQSLDQGLQFLIQYYNGEERAKGNILERFSAQQFPDLHSELNLSSLELGDSALYFCASSVAGNQPQHFGDGTRLSIL.

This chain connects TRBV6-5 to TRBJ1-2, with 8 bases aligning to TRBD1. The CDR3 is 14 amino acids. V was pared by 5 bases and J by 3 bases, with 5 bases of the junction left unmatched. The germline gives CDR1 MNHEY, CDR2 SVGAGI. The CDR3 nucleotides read TGTGCCAGCAGTCGGGACAGGACAGACTATGGCTACACCTTC. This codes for CASSRDRTDYGYTF.

The CDR3 DNA sequence: TGTGCCAGCAGCTTACGGGTCCAAGAGACCCAGTACTTC. It codes for CASSLRVQETQYF. V usage is TRBV5-6 and J usage is TRBJ2-5; D gene unclear. This CDR3 comprises 13 residues. V lost 2 bases, J lost 1 base, and 6 bases lay in between. Germline V gene data show CDR1 as SGHDT and CDR2 as YYEEEE.

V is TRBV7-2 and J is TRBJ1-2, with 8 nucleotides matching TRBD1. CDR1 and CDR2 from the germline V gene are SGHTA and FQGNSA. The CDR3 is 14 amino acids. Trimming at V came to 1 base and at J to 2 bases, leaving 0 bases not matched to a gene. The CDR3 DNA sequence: TGTGCCAGCAGCTTAGGGACAGGGAACTATGGCTACACCTTC. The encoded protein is CASSLGTGNYGYTF. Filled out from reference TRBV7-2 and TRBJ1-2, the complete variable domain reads GAGVSQSPSNKVTEKGKDVELRCDPISGHTALYWYRQSLGQGLEFLIYFQGNSAPDKSGLPSDRFSAERTGGSVSTLTIQRTQQEDSAVYLCASSLGTGNYGYTFGSGTRLTVV.

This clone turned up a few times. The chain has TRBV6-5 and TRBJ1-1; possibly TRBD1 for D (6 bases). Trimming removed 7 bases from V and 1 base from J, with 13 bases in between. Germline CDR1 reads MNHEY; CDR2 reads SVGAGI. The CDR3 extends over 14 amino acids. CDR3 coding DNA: TGTGCCAGCACCCAGGGGCTGGGGAACACTGAAGCTTTCTTT. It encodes CASTQGLGNTEAFF.

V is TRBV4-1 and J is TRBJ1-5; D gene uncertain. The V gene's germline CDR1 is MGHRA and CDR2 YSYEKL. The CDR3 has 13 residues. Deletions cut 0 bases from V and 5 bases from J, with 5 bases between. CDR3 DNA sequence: TGCGCCAGCAGCCAAGAGAGTTATCAGCCCCAGCATTTT. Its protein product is CASSQESYQPQHF.

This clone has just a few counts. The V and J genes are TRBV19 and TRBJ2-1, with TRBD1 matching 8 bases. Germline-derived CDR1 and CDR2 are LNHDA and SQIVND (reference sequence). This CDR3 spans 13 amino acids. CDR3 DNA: TGTTCCACCGGACAGGGAGGATACAATGAGCAGTTCTTC. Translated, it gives CSTGQGGYNEQFF. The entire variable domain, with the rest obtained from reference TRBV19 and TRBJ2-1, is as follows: DGGITQSPKYLFRKEGQNVTLSCEQNLNHDAMYWYRQDPGQGLRLIYYSQIVNDFQKGDIAEGYSVSREKKESFPLTVTSAQKNPTAFYLCSTGQGGYNEQFFGPGTRLTVL.

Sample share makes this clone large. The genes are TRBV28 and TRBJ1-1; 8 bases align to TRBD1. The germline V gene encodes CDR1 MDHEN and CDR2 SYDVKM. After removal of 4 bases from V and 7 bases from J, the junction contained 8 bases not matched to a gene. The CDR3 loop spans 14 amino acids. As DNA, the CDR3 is TGTGCCAGCAGTTATTCCCAGGGGGCTAGTGAAGCTTTCTTT. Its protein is CASSYSQGASEAFF.

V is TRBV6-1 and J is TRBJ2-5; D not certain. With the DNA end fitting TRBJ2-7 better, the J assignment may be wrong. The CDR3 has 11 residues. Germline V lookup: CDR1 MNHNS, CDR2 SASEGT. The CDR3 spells CASTAGYEQYF. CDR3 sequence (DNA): TGTGCCAGCACGGCAGGCTACGAGCAGTACTTC.

The chain's CDR3 is CASSLVTGGDYEQYF. The CDR3 coding sequence is TGCGCCAGCAGCTTGGTTACGGGGGGGGACTACGAGCAGTACTTC. This rearrangement joins TRBV5-1 to TRBJ2-7; 8 bases line up with TRBD2. The CDR3 loop spans 15 amino acids. From germline, CDR1 is SGHRS and CDR2 YFSETQ. V lost 0 bases to trimming and J lost 3 bases; unmatched junction nucleotides: 5.

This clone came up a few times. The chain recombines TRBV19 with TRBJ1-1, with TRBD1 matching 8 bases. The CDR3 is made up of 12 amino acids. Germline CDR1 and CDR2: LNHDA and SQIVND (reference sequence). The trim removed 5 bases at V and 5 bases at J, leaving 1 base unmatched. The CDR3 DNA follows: TGTGCCAGTAGTCGACAGGGGACTGAAGCTTTCTTT. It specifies CASSRQGTEAFF.

CDR3 in amino acids: CASSRGTAGWDEQYF. CDR3 DNA sequence: TGTGCCAGCAGCAGAGGGACTGCCGGGTGGGACGAGCAGTACTTC. The gene calls are TRBV7-9 and TRBJ2-7, with D tentatively TRBD2 (6 bases). Germline loops: CDR1 SEHNR, CDR2 FQNEAQ (reference sequence). This CDR3 is built from 15 residues. Trimming left V 5 bases short and J 5 bases short, with 19 bases between.

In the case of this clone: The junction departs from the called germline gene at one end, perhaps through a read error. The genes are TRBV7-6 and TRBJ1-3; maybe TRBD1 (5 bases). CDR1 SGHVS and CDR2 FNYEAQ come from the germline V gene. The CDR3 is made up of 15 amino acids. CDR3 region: CASSPRTTGGSTIYF. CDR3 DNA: TGTGCCAGCAGCCCAAGGACTACCGGGGGAAGCACCATATATTTT.

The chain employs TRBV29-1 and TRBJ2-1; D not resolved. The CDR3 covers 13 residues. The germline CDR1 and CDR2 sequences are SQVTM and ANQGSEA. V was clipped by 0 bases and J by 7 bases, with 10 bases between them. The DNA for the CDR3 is TGCAGCGTTGAAGATCGGGTAGGTAATGAGCAGTTCTTC. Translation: CSVEDRVGNEQFF.

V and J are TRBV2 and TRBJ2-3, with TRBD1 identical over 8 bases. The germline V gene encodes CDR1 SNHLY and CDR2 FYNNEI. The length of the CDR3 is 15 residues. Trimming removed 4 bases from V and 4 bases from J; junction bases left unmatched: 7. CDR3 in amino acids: CASSAGQGVADTQYF. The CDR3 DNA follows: TGTGCCAGCAGTGCCGGACAGGGTGTCGCAGATACGCAGTATTTT.